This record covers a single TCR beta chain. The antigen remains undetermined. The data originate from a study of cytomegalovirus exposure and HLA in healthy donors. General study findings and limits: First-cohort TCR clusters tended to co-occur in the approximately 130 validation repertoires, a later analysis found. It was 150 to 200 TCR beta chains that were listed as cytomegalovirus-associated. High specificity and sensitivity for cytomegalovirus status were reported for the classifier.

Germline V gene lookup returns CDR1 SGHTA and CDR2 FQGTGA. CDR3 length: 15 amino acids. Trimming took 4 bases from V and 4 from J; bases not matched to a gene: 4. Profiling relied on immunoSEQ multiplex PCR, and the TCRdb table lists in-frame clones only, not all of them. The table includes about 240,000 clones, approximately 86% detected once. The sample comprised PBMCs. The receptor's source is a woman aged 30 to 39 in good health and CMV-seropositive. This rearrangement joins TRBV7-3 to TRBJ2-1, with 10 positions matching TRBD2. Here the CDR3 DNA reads TGTGCCAGCAGCTCGAGCGGGAGGGGATACAATGAGCAGTTCTTC. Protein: CASSSSGRGYNEQFF.